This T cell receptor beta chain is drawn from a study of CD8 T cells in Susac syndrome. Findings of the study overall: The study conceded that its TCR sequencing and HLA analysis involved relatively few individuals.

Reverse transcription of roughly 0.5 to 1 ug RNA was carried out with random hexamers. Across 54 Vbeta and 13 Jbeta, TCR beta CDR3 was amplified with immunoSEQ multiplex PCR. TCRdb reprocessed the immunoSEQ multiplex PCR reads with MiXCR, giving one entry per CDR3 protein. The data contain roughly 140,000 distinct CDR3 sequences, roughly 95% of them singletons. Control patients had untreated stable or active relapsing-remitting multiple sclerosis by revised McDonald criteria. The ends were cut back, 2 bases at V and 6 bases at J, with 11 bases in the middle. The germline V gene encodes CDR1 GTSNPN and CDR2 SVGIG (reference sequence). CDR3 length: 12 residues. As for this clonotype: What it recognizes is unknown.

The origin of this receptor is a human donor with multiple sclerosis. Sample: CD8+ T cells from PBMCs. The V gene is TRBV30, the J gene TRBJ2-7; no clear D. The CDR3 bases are TGTGCCTGGAGTACTCCAAGTCTCGAGCAGTACTTC. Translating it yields CAWSTPSLEQYF.